This TCR beta chain was observed in a study of blood T cells in healthy people across ages. The study's findings and limits: CMV infection status of these donors was not known.

This clonotype has just a few counts. Its antigen is still unknown. A second PCR of roughly 7 to 11 cycles used a sample-barcoded 5' primer and a J-beta primer mix. TCRdb analysed the 5' RACE reads with MiXCR anew, one entry per CDR3 protein. The sample contains some 710,000 distinct CDR3 sequences, about 24% of which appear only once. The sequence was collected from a man between 65 and 80 years old in good health. The sample comprised blood.

CDR3 coding DNA: TGCAGTGCGGCCCGGAATGAAGCTTTCTTT. Translation gives CSAARNEAFF. The chain carries TRBV20-1 and TRBJ1-1, with no clear D. Germline CDR1 is DFQATT and CDR2 is SNEGSKA (reference sequence). Trimming pared 6 bases from V and 7 bases from J, leaving 9 bases between. The CDR3 has 10 amino acids.